This TCR beta chain was documented in a study of blood T cell repertoires in COVID-19. This CDR3 region has 16 residues. Trimming removed 0 bases at V and 2 bases at J, with 11 bases between. The germline CDR1 and CDR2 sequences are LGHNA and YNFKEQ. As processed by the authors: Counts of nucleated cells, estimated from reference gene primer amplification, were obtained. Produced via immunoSEQ multiplex PCR; TCRdb's table is partial and in-frame only. V and J calls and clone size are as listed in that table; D and trimming were resolved from the DNA. The sample contains some 150,000 clones, almost 85% of which appear only once.

Sequencing used peripheral blood. The sequence was collected from a man aged 40-49 years who had recovered from COVID-19. This rearrangement joins TRBV4-2 to TRBJ1-5; D might be TRBD1 (6 bases). The CDR3 loop is CASSQDLGGRNQPQHF. The DNA of the CDR3 is TGTGCCAGCAGCCAAGATCTTGGGGGCCGCAATCAGCCCCAGCATTTT.